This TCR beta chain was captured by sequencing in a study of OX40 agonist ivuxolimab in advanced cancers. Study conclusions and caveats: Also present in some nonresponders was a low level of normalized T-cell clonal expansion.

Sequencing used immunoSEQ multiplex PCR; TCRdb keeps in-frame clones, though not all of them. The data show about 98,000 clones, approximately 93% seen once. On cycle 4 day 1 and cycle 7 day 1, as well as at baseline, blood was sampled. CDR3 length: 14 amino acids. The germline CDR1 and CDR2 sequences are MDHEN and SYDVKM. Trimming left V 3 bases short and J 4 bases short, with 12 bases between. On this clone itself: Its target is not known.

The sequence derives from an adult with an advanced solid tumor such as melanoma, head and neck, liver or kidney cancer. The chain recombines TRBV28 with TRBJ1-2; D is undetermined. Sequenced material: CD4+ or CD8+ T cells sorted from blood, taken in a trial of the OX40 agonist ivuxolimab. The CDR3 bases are TGTGCCAGCAGTTTCCCCGCAGGCCGCTATGGCTACACCTTC. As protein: CASSFPAGRYGYTF.